This TCR beta chain is drawn from a study of regulatory T cells in long-lasting Graves disease. This clonotype was observed at least ten times. Specified time point: newly diagnosed GD, antithyroid drugs for less than 3 months. TCR sequences were obtained from RNA taken from PBMCs. The TCR beta library used iRepertoire HTBI primers with Arm-PCR amplification of CDR3. In the original analysis: Across samples, roughly 64 TRBV and some 13 TRBJ segments were found. Using its own MiXCR run on the multiplex PCR reads, TCRdb lists one record per CDR3 protein. TCRdb, rather than the study authors, made the V and J calls. The data hold 350,000 to 550,000 distinct CDR3 sequences, with 16% observed a single time. The CDR3 is made up of 14 amino acids. The germline gives CDR1 SNHLY, CDR2 FYNNEI. The V gene lost 6 bases and the J gene lost 0 bases, with 10 bases spanning the gap. These data were likewise used in another study, on T cells in Graves' hyperthyroidism and ophthalmopathy. That report notes: Exclusions: uncontrolled infection, other autoimmune disease, pregnancy, lactation. RT-PCR in the first round (using the HTBI primer set) targeted the TCR CDR3. Blood samples included most of the expanded thyroid clonotypes exceeding 0.001.

The receptor's source is a woman aged 18-30 years with Graves disease. The rearrangement uses TRBV2 and TRBJ2-3; D gene ambiguous. Sequenced material: peripheral blood mononuclear cells (PBMCs), taken at new diagnosis, from a patient treated with antithyroid drugs. The CDR3 DNA is TGTGCCAGCAGCCGAACAGCAAGCACAGATACGCAGTATTTT. Translating it yields CASSRTASTDTQYF.